These T cell receptor beta chains were read from a single sample in a study of cytomegalovirus exposure and HLA in healthy donors. Sequenced by immunoSEQ multiplex PCR; TCRdb stores in-frame clones only, minus some. The sample lists around 130,000 clones; roughly 79% were seen once. The sequencing sample was made of PBMCs. The receptors originated from a woman aged 18-29 years in good health and CMV-seronegative. Each CDR3 is given with its conserved first and last residue. The D gene is left open where the match is weak. Only part of the rows carry a size: once, few, many, or a class if the clone is expanded.

few TRBJ2-3 TRBV5-1 TRBD2 TGCGCCAGCAGCAAGACCGGGACTAGCGGGAGAGGTGTCACAGATACGCAGTATTTT CASSKTGTSGRGVTDTQYF
. TRBJ1-2 TRBV11-2 . TGTGCCAGCAGCTTAGTCCCGGCGGGGGCAACACACCCATATGGCTACACCTTC CASSLVPAGATHPYGYTF
. TRBJ2-1 TRBV7-2 . TGTGCCAGCACCCCTGACAATGAGCAGTTCTTC CASTPDNEQFF
few TRBJ1-4 TRBV27 TRBD1 TGTGCCAGCAGTTTGGGACAGGGCCCTAATGAAAAACTGTTTTTT CASSLGQGPNEKLFF
. TRBJ1-1 TRBV5-1 . TGCGCCAGCAGCTTGATTGAGTTGGAGACTGAAGCTTTCTTT CASSLIELETEAFF
. TRBJ2-5 TRBV29-1 . TGCAGCGTTGTCAGGCGACTAGACCAAGAGACCCAGTACTTC CSVVRRLDQETQYF
. TRBJ2-7 TRBV7-9 . TGTGCCATCTCAGGGGACCCCTACGAGCAGTACTTC CAISGDPYEQYF
once TRBJ1-5 TRBV4-1 . TGCGCCAGCAGCCAATTTACAGGCGGTGGAAGGGCCCAGCATTTT CASSQFTGGGRAQHF
few TRBJ2-2 TRBV5-1 . TGCGCCAGCAGCTTGAGTCGCGGGTGGGAGCTGTTTTTT CASSLSRGWELFF
. TRBJ2-7 TRBV6-1 TRBD1 TGTGCCAGCAGTGAGTCGAGATGGGGGACAGGGCCCTACGAGCAGTACTTC CASSESRWGTGPYEQYF
. TRBJ2-3 TRBV27 TRBD2 TGTGCCAGCAGGGGTCTAGCGGGAGATGGCACAGATACGCAGTATTTT CASRGLAGDGTDTQYF
. TRBJ2-5 TRBV6-1 . TGTGCCAGCAGTGAACAGGGCCGGGAGACCCAGTACTTC CASSEQGRETQYF
. TRBJ2-5 TRBV5-6 TRBD1 TGTGCCACCAGCTTGACAGAAGGGACAGGGTCCTTTCAAGAGACCCAGTACTTC CATSLTEGTGSFQETQYF
. TRBJ2-3 TRBV30 TRBD2 TGTGCCTGGAGTTACCAGCGGGAGGATACGCAGTATTTT CAWSYQREDTQYF
. TRBJ1-1 TRBV5-6 . TGTGCCAGCAGCTCCCAGGTTCCCAATGAAGCTTTCTTT CASSSQVPNEAFF
. TRBJ1-2 TRBV7-8 TRBD1 TGTGCCAGCAGCCCGAAAACAGGGGATGGCTACACCTTC CASSPKTGDGYTF
. TRBJ2-1 TRBV10-3 TRBD2 TGTGCCACTTTAGCGGGAGATTTTGACAATGAGCAGTTCTTC CATLAGDFDNEQFF
. TRBJ2-2 TRBV6-1 . TGTGCCAGCAGTGATACCGGGGCCGGGGAGCTGTTTTTT CASSDTGAGELFF
. TRBJ1-1 TRBV7-2 . TGTGCCAGCAGCTTAGGCGTTGGGGGGGACACTGAAGCTTTCTTT CASSLGVGGDTEAFF
. TRBJ2-7 TRBV6-1 TRBD2 TGTGCCAGCAGTGAGGATACGATAGCGGGCTCCTACGAGCAGTACTTC CASSEDTIAGSYEQYF
. TRBJ1-4 TRBV7-6 TRBD1 TGTGGCAGCAGCTCCAGAGAACCCGGGACAGGGGATGAAAAACTGTTTTTT CGSSSREPGTGDEKLFF
. TRBJ2-1 TRBV5-1 . TGCGCCAGCAGCTTGCCAGGGATTGGGAATGAGCAGTTCTTC CASSLPGIGNEQFF
few TRBJ2-1 TRBV6-5 . TGTGCCAGCAGTTACGTGAGGGGAGGCAATGAGCAGTTCTTC CASSYVRGGNEQFF
. TRBJ1-2 TRBV19 . TGTGCCAGTATCCAGAAGGGGAAGGAAGATGGCTACACCTTC CASIQKGKEDGYTF
. TRBJ2-3 TRBV7-2 . TGTGCCAGCAGCTTAGATCTTTCTAGCACAGATACGCAGTATTTT CASSLDLSSTDTQYF
once TRBJ1-5 TRBV19 . TGTGCCAGTAGTGACTCGGGCAATCAGCCCCAGCATTTT CASSDSGNQPQHF
. TRBJ1-1 TRBV19 . TGTGCCAGTAGTATACAGGGGAAACGGGAAGCTTTCTTT CASSIQGKREAFF
. TRBJ1-2 TRBV4-1 . TGCGCCAGCAGACACAGTGACAATAACTATGGCTACACCTTC CASRHSDNNYGYTF
. TRBJ1-1 TRBV7-9 . TGTGCCAGCAGCTTAGCGCCTGCCGGGGACACTGAAGCTTTCTTT CASSLAPAGDTEAFF
. TRBJ1-1 TRBV5-1 TRBD1 TGCGCCAGCAGCTTGATTCCGGGACAGGGGGCGGAAGCTTTCTTT CASSLIPGQGAEAFF
few TRBJ2-3 TRBV7-7 . TGTGCCAGCAGCTTAATCTACACAGATACGCAGTATTTT CASSLIYTDTQYF
few TRBJ1-5 TRBV30 . TGTGCCTGGAACCGGGACACTAATCAGCCCCAGCATTTT CAWNRDTNQPQHF
. TRBJ1-2 TRBV4-2 . TGTGCCAGCAGCCAGGCCCACAGGATCTACTATGGCTACACCTTC CASSQAHRIYYGYTF
. TRBJ2-7 TRBV7-8 TRBD2 TGTGCCAGCAGCCAAATAGCGGGAGGCGGCCGGAATGAGCAGTACTTC CASSQIAGGGRNEQYF
. TRBJ1-1 TRBV7-9 . TGTGCCAGCGAGGCCACTGAAGCTTTCTTT CASEATEAFF
. TRBJ2-7 TRBV6-5 TRBD2 TGTGCCAGCAGTACTAGCGGCAACTCCTACGAGCAGTACTTC CASSTSGNSYEQYF
. TRBJ1-5 TRBV5-4 . TGTGCCAGCAGCTTGGCATCCAGGCCCCAGCATTTT CASSLASRPQHF
. TRBJ1-5 TRBV27 . TGTGCCAGCAGCCCCCGAGATCAGCCCCAGCATTTT CASSPRDQPQHF
. TRBJ1-1 TRBV19 . TGTGCCAGTAGTATAGATCCGGGGACAATCACTGAAGCTTTCTTT CASSIDPGTITEAFF
. TRBJ1-2 TRBV4-2 TRBD1 TGTGTCAGCAGCCATCTGGACGAGACAGGGGTGGTCTATGGCTACACCTTC CVSSHLDETGVVYGYTF
few TRBJ2-7 TRBV6-5 TRBD1 TGTGCCAGCATGACCTCAGGGGGCCTAGGCGAGCAGTACTTC CASMTSGGLGEQYF
. TRBJ2-2 TRBV5-5 TRBD1 TGTGCCAGCAGCTCCCCTGAAGACAGGGCGAACACCGGGGAGCTGTTTTTT CASSSPEDRANTGELFF
. TRBJ2-3 TRBV30 . TGTGCCTGGAGTGTAAAGGGACTCCAGGATACGCAGTATTTT CAWSVKGLQDTQYF
few TRBJ1-1 TRBV5-4 TRBD1 TGTGCCAGCAGCTTGGATGCTGACAGGGGTGGTTTCTTT CASSLDADRGGFF
. TRBJ2-7 TRBV30 . TGTGCCTGGAGCTCGGGATACGAGCAGTACTTC CAWSSGYEQYF
. TRBJ1-2 TRBV9 TRBD1 TGTGCCAGCAGCGCACGTAGAGGGGACAGGGACTATGGCTACACCTTC CASSARRGDRDYGYTF
once TRBJ2-7 TRBV6-5 . TGTGCCACGAGGTCGGGCTACGAGCAGTACTTC CATRSGYEQYF
once TRBJ1-1 TRBV7-9 . TGTGCCAGCAGCCTCTTAATGGAGGTGAACACTGAAGCTTTCTTT CASSLLMEVNTEAFF
. TRBJ2-5 TRBV30 TRBD2 TGTGCCTGGAACCCTAGCGGGGCTCAAGAGACCCAGTACTTC CAWNPSGAQETQYF
. TRBJ1-1 TRBV11-2 . TGTGCCAGCAGCCAAGGACAGAACACTGAAGCTTTCTTT CASSQGQNTEAFF
. TRBJ2-7 TRBV5-1 . TGCGCCAGCAGCTTGGACGGGATCTCCTACGAGCAGTACTTC CASSLDGISYEQYF